A single T cell receptor beta chain is shown here with its context. Its specific antigen is unknown. Mismatch with germline at one junction end may stem from a read error. The data belong to a study of T cell repertoires in cytomegalovirus infection (dated by TCRdb to between 2019 and 2020). About the study as a whole: Recently identified HLA-C-restricted CMV epitopes, whose presentation resists viral immunomodulation, were targeted by peptide stimulations together with well-studied HLA-B-restricted epitopes. Donor HLA type was relevant to the analysis, because carriage of CMV infection together with the matching HLA type was indicated by public TCR beta signatures. What the authors observed across the whole study: The ex vivo response was dominated by HLA-C-restricted CMV-specific TCR beta clonotypes, and the single most frequent clonotype in two of eight donors was supplied by these HLA-C-restricted clonotypes. Cumulative frequency of public TCR beta family members discriminated carriers of CMV infection plus the relevant HLA type in this cohort and an independent 352-donor cohort.

The CDR3, cysteine through phenylalanine, is 16 amino acids long. Here the CDR3 DNA is all that survives: 48 bases in frame from base 1. Read against the paper, the sample's treatment or condition label means: in vitro stimulation with specific CMV peptide epitopes to enrich CMV-specific T cells. These reads were obtained on an Illumina HiSeq 1500. Using fastp trimming at Q25 and MiXCR clonotype assembly, TCRdb reanalyzed the public sequencing data and kept in-frame beta chains. Entries are consolidated by CDR3 protein sequence, retaining the most common genes and DNA. The sample table holds around 900,000 distinct CDR3 sequences, of which less than 35% were seen once. The leading ten clones occupy over 13% of the sample.

The source material was cultured CD8+ T cells from PBMCs, sampled from culture after CMV antigen stimulation. The clonotype was recovered from a human donor in good health (CMV status not recorded). Some clones in this sample may be carry-over from other donors' samples. The sequence links TRBV12-3 or TRBV12-4 to TRBJ2-1; TRBD2 agrees with 10 junctional bases. The base sequence is TGTGTCAGCAGTTCCAGTCTAGCGGGGGTTTTCAATGAGCAGTTCTTC. Translation gives CVSSSSLAGVFNEQFF.